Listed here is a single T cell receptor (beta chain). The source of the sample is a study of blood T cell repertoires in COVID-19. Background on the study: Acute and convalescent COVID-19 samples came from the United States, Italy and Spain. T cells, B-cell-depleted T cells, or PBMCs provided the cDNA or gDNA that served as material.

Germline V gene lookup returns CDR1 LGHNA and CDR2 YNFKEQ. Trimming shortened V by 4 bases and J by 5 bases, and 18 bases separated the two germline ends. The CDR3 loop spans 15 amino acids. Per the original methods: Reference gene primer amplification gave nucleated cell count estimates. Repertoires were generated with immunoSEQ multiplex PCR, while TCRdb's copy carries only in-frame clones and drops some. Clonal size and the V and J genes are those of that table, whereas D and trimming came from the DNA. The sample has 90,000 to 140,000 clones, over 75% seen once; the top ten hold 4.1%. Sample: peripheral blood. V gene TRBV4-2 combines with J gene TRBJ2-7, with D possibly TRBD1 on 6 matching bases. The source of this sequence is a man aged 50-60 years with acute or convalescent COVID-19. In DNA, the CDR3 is TGTGCCAGCAGCCGAATGGACAGTCAGGACCACGAGCAGTACTTC. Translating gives CASSRMDSQDHEQYF.